This TCR beta chain was profiled in a study of T cell changes during pregnancy in multiple sclerosis. This CDR3 region has 14 residues. Germline CDR1 and CDR2: MNHEY and SVGAGI. The V and J ends lost 5 bases and 7 bases, in that order; junction bases with no gene match: 7. Sequencing was performed with immunoSEQ multiplex PCR; in TCRdb, only in-frame clones are kept and a portion is missing. The table includes some 100,000 clones, 85% to 95% detected once. The receptor comes from a female donor with multiple sclerosis, enrolled in a pregnancy study. Specimen: peripheral blood, collected before pregnancy. The chain links TRBV6-5 to TRBJ1-1; TRBD1 aligns across 10 bases. DNA of the CDR3: TGTGCCAGCAGTCCGGGACAGGGGATAGGTGAAGCTTTCTTT. Translating gives CASSPGQGIGEAFF.